A selection of T cell receptor beta chains follows, all from one sample in a study of blood T cells in healthy people across ages. TCRdb processed the 5' RACE reads anew with MiXCR; each CDR3 protein has one entry. In the table there are about 1,000,000 distinct CDR3 sequences, under 45% of which are singletons. Sequenced sample: blood. All receptors derive from a woman aged 60 to 75 in good health. The CDR3 runs from the conserved cysteine through the conserved F or W. The D gene is left open where the match is weak. Where a row states a size, it is once, few, many or the class of an expanded clone; other rows omit it.

V gene,D gene,clone size,J gene,CDR3 DNA,CDR3 protein
TRBV14,.,.,TRBJ2-1,TGTGCCAGCAGCCAAGTGGCAGGGAAGATCGGCGATGAGCAGTTCTTC,CASSQVAGKIGDEQFF
TRBV7-3,TRBD1,.,TRBJ2-3,TGTGCCAGCAGTTGGACAGGGGCTAGCACAGATACGCAGTATTTT,CASSWTGASTDTQYF
TRBV29-1,.,.,TRBJ1-2,TGCAGCGTCGGAACACGGGGGGGGGACTATGGCTACACCTTC,CSVGTRGGDYGYTF
TRBV6-1,.,.,TRBJ1-1,TGTGCCACTTCGGTGGTGAACACTGAAGCTTTCTTT,CATSVVNTEAFF
TRBV14,.,few,TRBJ1-2,TGTGCCAGCAGCCAAGAGTCAGAGCTTTATGGCTACACCTTC,CASSQESELYGYTF
TRBV30,TRBD1,.,TRBJ1-5,TGTGCCTGGAGCGGCGGGACAGGGAATCAGCCCCAGCATTTT,CAWSGGTGNQPQHF
TRBV7-8,TRBD1,.,TRBJ1-1,TGTGCCAGCAGCTTAGAGCCGGGACAGTCCCTGCACGCTGAAGCTTTCTTT,CASSLEPGQSLHAEAFF
TRBV27,TRBD1,.,TRBJ2-2,TGTGCCAGCAGTAGACGGACAGGGGATTGGACCGGGGAGCTGTTTTTT,CASSRRTGDWTGELFF
TRBV5-1,TRBD1,.,TRBJ2-1,TGCGCCAGCAGCTGGACAGGGGTGATCTACAATGAGCAGTTCTTC,CASSWTGVIYNEQFF
TRBV29-1,.,few,TRBJ1-5,TGCAGCGTGGCCGACGGTCCTAATCAGCCCCAGCATTTT,CSVADGPNQPQHF
TRBV29-1,.,few,TRBJ2-5,TGCAGCGTTTTGGGTGCCTATGAGCAGTACTTC,CSVLGAYEQYF
TRBV12-3/TRBV12-4,.,.,TRBJ2-3,TGTGCCAGCATCCCTCTAGGCCGGGACACAGATACGCAGTATTTT,CASIPLGRDTDTQYF
TRBV5-4,.,.,TRBJ2-5,TGTGCCAGCAGCTTGGAACAGGGAGACAATGAGCAGTACTTC,CASSLEQGDNEQYF
TRBV27,.,once,TRBJ2-7,TGTGCCAGCAGTTTATCAGGGGGTGGGTTCGAGCAGTACTTC,CASSLSGGGFEQYF
TRBV20-1,TRBD2,.,TRBJ2-1,TGCAGTACAATTTCTAGCGGGCCCTCCTACAATGAGCAGTTCTTC,CSTISSGPSYNEQFF
TRBV7-8,TRBD2,.,TRBJ2-1,TGTGCCAGCAGCTTAGGGGCTAGCGGGAGTGTCGGCTACAATGAGCAGTTCTTC,CASSLGASGSVGYNEQFF
TRBV5-1,.,.,TRBJ2-1,TGCGCCAGCAGCTTGGTTCCGGGGACGAATGAGCAGTTCTTC,CASSLVPGTNEQFF
TRBV6-2/TRBV6-3,TRBD1,.,TRBJ2-1,TGTGCCAGCAGAGGGACAGGGAAAGGCGAGCAGTTCTTC,CASRGTGKGEQFF
TRBV9,TRBD1,.,TRBJ2-3,TGTGCCAGCAGCGGAGGGGGCTATCTCACAGATACGCAGTATTTT,CASSGGGYLTDTQYF
TRBV20-1,TRBD1,few,TRBJ2-7,TGCAGTGCTCACCACCAGGACAGGGAGATTACCTCGGCACCCTACGAGCAGTACTTC,CSAHHQDREITSAPYEQYF
TRBV27,TRBD1,few,TRBJ2-7,TGTGCCAGCAGTCTGAAACAGGGGAAAAACTACGAGCAGTACTTC,CASSLKQGKNYEQYF
TRBV29-1,TRBD1,.,TRBJ2-1,TGCAGCGGGGACAGGGGAAATGAGCAGTTCTTC,CSGDRGNEQFF
TRBV20-1,TRBD2,.,TRBJ2-7,TGCAGTGCCGAGCGGCTAGCGGGAGTCGAGAGCGAGCAGTACTTC,CSAERLAGVESEQYF
TRBV11-2,.,.,TRBJ2-3,TGTGCCAGCAGCTTAATCAGGGCAGATACGCAGTATTTT,CASSLIRADTQYF
TRBV12-3/TRBV12-4,TRBD2,few,TRBJ2-3,TGTGCCAGCAGGTGGACTAGCGGGAGCCAAAGGACAGATACGCAGTATTTT,CASRWTSGSQRTDTQYF
TRBV7-9,.,once,TRBJ2-7,TGTGCCAGCAGCTCCACGGAATTTTACGAGCAGTACTTC,CASSSTEFYEQYF
TRBV29-1,.,.,TRBJ2-7,TGCAGCGTCCTGGACAGAGCCTACGAGCAGTACTTC,CSVLDRAYEQYF
TRBV12-3/TRBV12-4,.,.,TRBJ1-2,TGTGCCAGCAGTTCCGGGACAATCTATGGCTACACCTTC,CASSSGTIYGYTF
TRBV12-3/TRBV12-4,.,.,TRBJ2-5,TGTGCCAGCAGCCAAGAGGGCCCCTACAATGGGCAGTACTTC,CASSQEGPYNGQYF
TRBV20-1,.,.,TRBJ2-4,TGCAGTGCTAGACCTCCTGGTGGAGCCAAAAACATTCAGTACTTC,CSARPPGGAKNIQYF
TRBV24-1,.,.,TRBJ2-7,TGTGCCACCAGTGCCGGGAGCGGCGACGAGCAGTACTTC,CATSAGSGDEQYF
TRBV6-1,.,few,TRBJ1-4,TGTGCCAGCAGTGATGGGTCCGCAACTAATGAAAAACTGTTTTTT,CASSDGSATNEKLFF
TRBV20-1,.,.,TRBJ2-1,TGCAGTGCTAGACCCCTCAACCCAGCCACCTACAATGAGCAGTTCTTC,CSARPLNPATYNEQFF
TRBV12-3/TRBV12-4,.,.,TRBJ2-7,TGTGCCAGCAGACCCTGGACCAGGGAAGGCGAGCAGTACTTC,CASRPWTREGEQYF
TRBV9,TRBD2,.,TRBJ2-4,TGTGCCAGCAGTGGGACTAGCGGGACAAACATTCAGTACTTC,CASSGTSGTNIQYF
TRBV11-2,.,many,TRBJ1-2,TGTGCCAGCAGCCCTGGTCAGTTTGTCTATGGCTACACCTTC,CASSPGQFVYGYTF
TRBV18,.,many,TRBJ2-4,TGTGCCAGCTCTCGGGACATGAAAAACATTCAGTACTTC,CASSRDMKNIQYF
TRBV3-1,TRBD2,.,TRBJ2-3,TGTGCCAGCAGCCAAGATCTCGGGGGGTTCCCAGATACGCAGTATTTT,CASSQDLGGFPDTQYF
TRBV7-9,TRBD1,.,TRBJ2-7,TGTGCCAGCGAGCAGGGGGCGTCCTCTCGGGAGCAGTACTTC,CASEQGASSREQYF
TRBV20-1,.,once,TRBJ2-3,TGCAGCGCGGACACTGGGGGAAGCGCAGATACGCAGTATTTT,CSADTGGSADTQYF
TRBV27,TRBD1,.,TRBJ1-2,TGTGCCAGCAGTTTCCGAAGGTCAGGGGGCTTCTATGGCTACACCTTC,CASSFRRSGGFYGYTF
TRBV4-1,TRBD2,.,TRBJ2-3,TGCGCCAGCAGCCAAGGAGCGGGAACCAGCACAGATACGCAGTATTTT,CASSQGAGTSTDTQYF
TRBV20-1,TRBD2,.,TRBJ2-7,TGCAGTGCTAGAGTGGCGGGAGTCGGCGAGCAGTACTTC,CSARVAGVGEQYF
TRBV10-3,TRBD2,.,TRBJ2-7,TGTGCCATCAGTGAGCCCGGGGCTAGCGGGGGAACCAACTCCTACGAGCAGTACTTC,CAISEPGASGGTNSYEQYF
TRBV7-8,.,few,TRBJ2-5,TGTGCCAGCAGCTTAGCCTCTTCGGGCTCACGGGAGACCCAGTACTTC,CASSLASSGSRETQYF
TRBV5-1,TRBD2,once,TRBJ2-3,TGCGCCAGCAGCTTGGAGGATGGCGGGAGGGCAGATACGCAGTATTTT,CASSLEDGGRADTQYF